Below are 13 T cell receptor beta chains sequenced from a single sample in a study of control samples from healthy donors and cancer patients. Libraries were prepared by immunoSEQ multiplex PCR; TCRdb keeps only in-frame clonotypes and omits some of them. Of 75,000 to 95,000 clones in the sample, roughly 88% were seen once. What was sequenced was blood. These receptors were taken from a woman in her forties or fifties in good health.

The chain joins TRBV2 to TRBJ2-4; perhaps TRBD2 as D (6 bases). The CDR3 sequence is 14 residues long. Trimming took 10 bases from V and 1 from J, leaving 14 bases between them. Germline V CDR1 and CDR2: SNHLY, FYNNEI. The CDR3 DNA sequence: TGTGCCACCCGGGACTCCTCCGCCAAAAACATTCAGTACTTC. It codes for CATRDSSAKNIQYF. Full variable domain (missing parts from reference TRBV2 and TRBJ2-4): EPEVTQTPSHQVTQMGQEVILRCVPISNHLYFYWYRQILGQKVEFLVSFYNNEISEKSEIFDDQFSVERPDGSNFTLKIRSTKLEDSAMYFCATRDSSAKNIQYFGAGTRLSVL.

The chain combines TRBV13 with TRBJ2-1, with 12 positions matching TRBD2. V shed 4 bases, J shed 8 bases, and the junction held 9 bases outside the gene matches. The length of the CDR3 is 16 residues. In germline, CDR1 is PRHDT, CDR2 FYEKMQ (reference sequence). This CDR3 reads CASSSGGLAGFYEQFF. CDR3 DNA sequence: TGTGCCAGCAGCTCAGGTGGACTAGCGGGGTTTTATGAGCAGTTCTTC.

The rearrangement links TRBV5-1 to TRBJ1-6; D remains unclear. Trimming took 4 bases from V and 7 from J, leaving 15 bases between them. Germline V gives CDR1 SGHRS, CDR2 YFSETQ. The CDR3 contains 15 residues. The CDR3 DNA is TGCGCCAGCAGCGGAGTGACTGGACGGAATTCACCCCTCCACTTT. Protein product: CASSGVTGRNSPLHF. The complete variable domain, with remaining parts taken from reference TRBV5-1 and TRBJ1-6, reads KAGVTQTPRYLIKTRGQQVTLSCSPISGHRSVSWYQQTPGQGLQFLFEYFSETQRNKGNFPGRFSGRQFSNSRSEMNVSTLELGDSALYLCASSGVTGRNSPLHFGNGTRLTVT.

V usage is TRBV6-5 and J usage is TRBJ1-2; perhaps TRBD1 as D (5 bases). The germline V and J ends were trimmed by 8 bases and 8 bases, with 12 bases remaining between them. CDR1 MNHEY and CDR2 SVGAGI come from the germline V gene. The CDR3 is 11 amino acids. As DNA, the CDR3 is TGTGCCAGCGGGGACTCAGGAGGCTACACCTTC. Translated: CASGDSGGYTF.

V is TRBV19 and J is TRBJ1-4; no clear D. V lost 2 bases, J lost 2 bases, and 9 bases lay in between. Per the germline V gene, CDR1 is LNHDA and CDR2 is SQIVND (reference sequence). The CDR3 covers 15 residues. The CDR3 here is CASSISGRTNEKLFF. Written as DNA, the CDR3 is TGTGCCAGTAGTATATCGGGCAGGACTAATGAAAAACTGTTTTTT.

The gene calls are TRBV11-2 and TRBJ2-2, with D hard to call. The CDR3 is made up of 14 amino acids. The germline gives CDR1 SGHAT, CDR2 FQNNGV. V was clipped by 4 bases and J by 6 bases, with 12 bases between them. The CDR3 DNA follows: TGTGCCAGCAGCTCGAGGACCGTCGCCGGGGAGCTGTTTTTT. Translating gives CASSSRTVAGELFF.

The J gene is TRBJ2-3, the V gene TRBV5-1; no clear D. The CDR3 contains 15 residues. Germline values: CDR1 SGHRS, CDR2 YFSETQ. V was trimmed by 3 bases and J by 0 bases, leaving 11 bases between them. The CDR3 loop reads CASSSQLTSTDTQYF. The DNA for the CDR3 is TGCGCCAGCAGCTCCCAGTTGACCAGCACAGATACGCAGTATTTT.

The gene calls are TRBV2 and TRBJ2-3; D gene uncertain. CDR3 length equals 11 residues. The ends were cut back, 2 bases at V and 4 bases at J, with 1 base in the middle. Germline lookup yields CDR1 SNHLY and CDR2 FYNNEI. Written as DNA, the CDR3 is TGTGCCAGCAGTGAATCAGATACGCAGTATTTT. As protein: CASSESDTQYF.

The chain joins TRBV11-2 to TRBJ1-5; the D gene is possibly TRBD1 (5 bases). In germline, CDR1 is SGHAT, CDR2 FQNNGV. V lost 1 base, J lost 5 bases, and 6 bases lay in between. The CDR3 has 13 amino acids. The CDR3 loop is CASSLVGDQPQHF. CDR3 sequence (DNA): TGTGCCAGCAGCTTAGTAGGGGATCAGCCCCAGCATTTT.

This clone was seen only once. The chain joins TRBV12-3 or TRBV12-4 to TRBJ1-1; D unclear. This CDR3 is 11 amino acids long. The V and J ends lost 3 bases and 8 bases respectively, with 7 bases between them. CDR3 region: CASSFSREAFF. DNA for the CDR3: TGTGCCAGCAGTTTTTCCCGAGAAGCTTTCTTT.

The CDR3 loop is CASSLRLAYEQYF. In DNA form, the CDR3 reads TGTGCCAGCAGCTTAAGATTAGCTTACGAGCAGTACTTC. The chain combines TRBV7-2 with TRBJ2-7; D is unclear. Germline-derived CDR1 and CDR2 are SGHTA and FQGNSA. This CDR3 spans 13 amino acids. Trimming took 2 bases from V and 4 from J, leaving 9 bases between them.

The V and J genes are TRBV6-5 and TRBJ1-3; tentative D call: TRBD1 (5 bases). Trimming cost V 7 bases and J 5 bases, with 12 bases left between them. The germline V gene encodes CDR1 MNHEY and CDR2 SVGAGI. The CDR3 has 13 residues. The CDR3 loop is CASTSRGRNTIYF. The CDR3 coding sequence is TGTGCCAGCACTTCTAGGGGCAGAAACACCATATATTTT.

The chain couples TRBV29-1 to TRBJ1-4; weak D call: TRBD1 (5 bases). Germline lookup yields CDR1 SQVTM and CDR2 ANQGSEA. This CDR3 has 12 residues. Trimming took 6 bases from V and 7 from J, leaving 12 bases between them. CDR3 region: CSVAQASEKLFF. As DNA, the CDR3 is TGCAGCGTCGCACAGGCTTCTGAAAAACTGTTTTTT.